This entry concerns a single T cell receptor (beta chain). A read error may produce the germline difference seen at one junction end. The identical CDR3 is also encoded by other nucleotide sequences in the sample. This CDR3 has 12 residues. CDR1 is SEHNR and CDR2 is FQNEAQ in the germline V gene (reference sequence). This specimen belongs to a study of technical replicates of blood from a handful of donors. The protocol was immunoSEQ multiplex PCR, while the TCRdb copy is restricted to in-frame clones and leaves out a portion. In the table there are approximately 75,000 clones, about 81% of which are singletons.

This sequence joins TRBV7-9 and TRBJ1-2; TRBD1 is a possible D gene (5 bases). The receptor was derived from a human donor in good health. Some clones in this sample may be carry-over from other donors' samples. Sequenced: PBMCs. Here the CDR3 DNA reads TGTGCCACCCAGGGAGGTAACTATGGTTACACCTTC. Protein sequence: CATQGGNYGYTF.